This T cell receptor (beta chain) was observed in a study of PD-L1 blockade in urothelial cancer. Study overall: Prior chemotherapy ranged from 0 to 3 regimens per patient.

Method: immunoSEQ multiplex PCR; TCRdb's copy keeps in-frame clones and lacks some. The sample yields roughly 90,000 clones, around 89% seen once. The germline V gene has CDR1 SGHTA and CDR2 FQGNSA. J lost 9 bases, V lost 2 bases, and 7 bases had no gene match. The CDR3 is 15 residues long. Time point reported: pretreatment peripheral blood. The receptor comes from a woman older than 75 with urothelial cancer. The V and J genes are TRBV7-2 and TRBJ2-1; 10 bases are shared with TRBD2. Sequenced here: PBMCs, sampled around atezolizumab (anti-PD-L1) treatment. CDR3 protein: CASSLPTSGNFEQFF. The CDR3 nucleotides read TGTGCCAGCAGCTTACCCACTAGCGGGAACTTTGAGCAGTTCTTC. Full variable domain (outside the CDR3, taken from reference TRBV7-2 and TRBJ2-1): GAGVSQSPSNKVTEKGKDVELRCDPISGHTALYWYRQSLGQGLEFLIYFQGNSAPDKSGLPSDRFSAERTGGSVSTLTIQRTQQEDSAVYLCASSLPTSGNFEQFFGPGTRLTVL.